The T cell receptor beta chain described here comes from a study of cytomegalovirus exposure and HLA in healthy donors. About the research overall: The Caucasian-associated ancestry cluster held around 81% of more than 350 genotyped donors.

A multiplex PCR was run with 60 Vbeta primers and 13 Jbeta primers. TCRdb's copy holds only in-frame clones and misses some; the assay was immunoSEQ multiplex PCR. This sample contains about 200,000 clones. Whereas donors were nominally healthy upon sampling, unrecorded immune exposures were probable. In germline, CDR1 is MDHEN, CDR2 SYDVKM. V shed 3 bases and J shed 6 bases, with 9 bases lying between them. The CDR3 has 12 amino acids. General observations from the study: HLA-A and HLA-B allele assignments for most subjects were reportedly predicted accurately using TCR beta sequences. Analysis performed later found roughly 18,000 TCR beta sequences associated with HLA alleles at 0.05 false discovery rate.

With respect to this clone: The antigen is not known.

The chain uses TRBV28 and TRBJ2-7, with unresolved D. The source is a girl aged 2 to 10 in good health and CMV-seropositive. Sample: PBMCs. CDR3 region: CASSFSRLEQYF. DNA of the CDR3: TGTGCCAGCAGTTTCTCTAGACTCGAGCAGTACTTC.